These 15 T cell receptor beta chains were sequenced from one sample in a study of tumor and adjacent non-tumor tissue in lung cancer (dated by TCRdb to 2016 to 2018). RNA was extracted from bulk unsorted tissue and checked for quality with a NanoDrop ND-1000 and an Agilent 2100. Library preparation employed multiplex PCR. Sequenced on an Illumina HiSeq 2500. Following protocols modified from ARM-PCR, the researchers constructed TCRbeta libraries through three rounds of nested PCR with primers (Table S4). In TCRdb, the public reads were trimmed at Q25 with fastp and aligned with MiXCR, with productive beta chains retained. When rows share a CDR3 protein, they turn into one entry using the most common DNA and genes. The sample includes around 210,000 distinct CDR3 sequences, with about two thirds observed a single time. In total, the top ten clones hold under 30% of the sample. Input material: lung tumor tissue. These receptors came from a man aged 60 to 75 with non-small cell lung cancer.

This clonotype occurred once. The V and J genes are TRBV4-3 and TRBJ2-7, with D possibly matching TRBD1 (5 bases). This CDR3 is built from 12 residues. Between the trimmed V and J ends, which lost 0 bases and 9 bases, there was a span of 9 bases. Germline V gene sequence: CDR1 LGHNA, CDR2 YSLEER. CDR3 in amino acids: CASSQEGARQYF. CDR3 coding DNA: TGCGCCAGCAGCCAAGAAGGGGCACGGCAGTACTTC.

This chain joins TRBV20-1 and TRBJ2-2; 7 bases match TRBD2. The length of the CDR3 is 14 residues. J gave up 3 bases and V 3 bases, and 4 bases lay outside the gene matches. Germline V gene data show CDR1 as DFQATT and CDR2 as SNEGSKA (reference sequence). Written as DNA, the CDR3 is TGCAGTGCTAGTACTAGCGAGGACACCGGGGAGCTGTTTTTT. As protein: CSASTSEDTGELFF.

V and J are TRBV7-2 and TRBJ2-7, with 7 bases that match TRBD2. Looked up from germline, CDR1 is SGHTA and CDR2 is FQGNSA. The CDR3 sequence is 14 residues long. The V segment lost 3 bases and the J segment 5 bases; nucleotides outside the gene matches: 7. CDR3 region: CASSFIAGVHEQYF. The CDR3 DNA reads as TGTGCCAGCAGCTTTATTGCGGGAGTTCACGAGCAGTACTTC.

Turning to this clonotype: A much larger clonotype is one base distant, so this may be a read error. Here the CDR3 DNA reads TGTGCCAGCAATTATTCCGGGGAGCTGTTTTTT. Protein product: CASNYSGELFF. This sequence joins TRBV6-5 and TRBJ2-2; D not resolved. CDR1 and CDR2 (germline): MNHEY, SVGAGI. V lost 7 bases and J lost 6, with 6 bases in between. The CDR3 consists of 11 residues.

This clonotype showed up just a few times. V is TRBV12-3 or TRBV12-4 and J is TRBJ1-5, with a possible D match to TRBD1 (5 bases). This CDR3 has 15 residues. Trimming took off 4 bases at V and 5 bases at J, with 15 bases between the two ends. CDR3 coding DNA: TGTGCCAGCAGTTCCTACAGGAGCCTGGATCAGCCCCAGCATTTT. Translation: CASSSYRSLDQPQHF.

Comments on this clonotype: An end of the junction differs from the germline gene, which may be a read error. V and J are TRBV20-1 and TRBJ1-1; weak D call: TRBD1 (5 bases). The CDR3 contains 14 residues. Germline assignment: CDR1 DFQATT and CDR2 SNEGSKA (reference sequence). The CDR3 DNA reads as TGCAGTGCAGCCGTCGGCAGGCCGGGGACTGAAGCTTTATTT. As protein: CSAAVGRPGTEALF.

Notes on this clonotype: Mismatch with germline at one junction end may stem from a read error. The chain is built from TRBV6-6 and TRBJ2-1, with 14 bases that match TRBD2. The CDR3 loop spans 18 amino acids. CDR1 and CDR2 from the germline V gene are MNHNY and SVGAGI (reference sequence). The CDR3 protein is CASSYPTSGGGSYNEKFF. In DNA, the CDR3 is TGTGCCAGCAGTTACCCGACTAGCGGGGGGGGCTCCTACAATGAGAAGTTCTTC.

Notes on this clonotype: An end of the junction differs from the germline gene, which may be a read error. The chain combines TRBV12-3 or TRBV12-4 with TRBJ1-4, with TRBD1 identical over 10 bases. The CDR3 totals 15 residues. Written as DNA, the CDR3 is TGTGCCAACAGTCCCTCGGACAGGGGGGGCGAAAAATTGTTTTTT. Translated, it gives CANSPSDRGGEKLFF.

This chain links TRBV25-1 with TRBJ2-7; 8 bases line up with TRBD1. Germline V gene lookup returns CDR1 MGHDK and CDR2 SYGVNS. The junction had 7 bases not matched to a gene; V was cut back by 5 bases and J by 1 base. The CDR3 is made up of 15 amino acids. The CDR3 here is CASSSGNRGSYEQYF. CDR3 nucleotide sequence: TGTGCCAGCAGTTCCGGAAACAGGGGGTCCTACGAGCAGTACTTC.

For this clonotype: One junction end does not reproduce the germline sequence, and a read error may be involved. The rearrangement links TRBV10-2 to TRBJ1-2; 12 bases agree with TRBD1. CDR1 and CDR2 from the germline V gene are WSHSY and SAAADI. The CDR3 extends over 12 amino acids. The CDR3 bases are TGCACCAGCAGTGGGACAGGGGGCGGCTACACCTTC. Protein: CTSSGTGGGYTF.

This clonotype was detected only once. The CDR3 ends on some other residue instead of the conserved phenylalanine or tryptophan, so this is likely a read error. The limits of the CDR3 on the DNA are not certain, so only TCRdb's listed CDR3 is given. The J gene is TRBJ1-2, the V gene TRBV20-1; TRBD1 is the table's D call and was not checked against the DNA. The germline gives CDR1 DFQATT, CDR2 SNEGSKA (reference sequence). The CDR3 extends over 18 residues, inclusive of both ends. The CDR3 region is CSVRDRKDMGPHNYGHTL.

Concerning this clonotype: With a much larger clone just one base away, this may be a read error. V gene TRBV12-3 or TRBV12-4 combines with J gene TRBJ2-2; 7 bases match TRBD1. The CDR3 extends over 15 amino acids. For the CDR3, the DNA is TGTGCCAGCAGCAAGGGACAGCTCCATGCCGGGAAGCTGTTTTTT. This sequence encodes CASSKGQLHAGKLFF.

Turning to this clonotype: The junction shows a germline mismatch at one end, possibly a read error. This chain's CDR3 is CASKRARELSF. The CDR3 DNA sequence: TGTGCCAGCAAGAGGGCCAGGGAGCTGTCTTTT. The chain uses TRBV6-6 and TRBJ2-2, with D perhaps TRBD1 or TRBD2 (5 bases each). The germline CDR1 and CDR2 sequences are MNHNY and SVGAGI (reference sequence). The CDR3 is 11 amino acids.

Concerning this clonotype: Possible read error: a much larger clone is one base away. The J gene is TRBJ1-5, the V gene TRBV5-5; 7 bases fit TRBD1. The germline V gene encodes CDR1 SGHKS and CDR2 YYEKEE (reference sequence). This CDR3 is 14 amino acids long. The CDR3 is CANSPDRGNQPQHF. CDR3 nucleotides: TGTGCCAACAGCCCCGACAGGGGCAATCAGCCCCAGCATTTT. The variable domain in full, completed from reference TRBV5-5 and TRBJ1-5, reads DAGVTQSPTHLIKTRGQQVTLRCSPISGHKSVSWYQQVLGQGPQFIFQYYEKEERGRGNFPDRFSARQFPNYSSELNVNALLLGDSALYLCANSPDRGNQPQHFGDGTRLSIL.

This clonotype was observed many times. This chain uses TRBV4-1 with TRBJ2-5; D not resolved. CDR3 size: 14 residues. V was cut by 2 bases and J by 1 base, with 8 bases left in between. CDR1 is MGHRA and CDR2 is YSYEKL in the germline V gene. This CDR3 reads CASSQHNSQETQYF. Written as DNA, the CDR3 is TGCGCCAGCAGCCAACATAATTCCCAAGAGACCCAGTACTTC.